The entry below gives a single TCR beta chain sequence along with its context. Its antigen is as yet unknown. Each CDR3 protein is one row after TCRdb ran MiXCR on the 5' RACE reads. The table includes 150,000 to 200,000 distinct CDR3 sequences, roughly 20% detected once. This sample was taken from a study of CD8 T cells in ankylosing spondylitis. Study-level results: In the blood and synovial fluid of reactive arthritis, some motif variants had been previously reported.

The V end lost 0 bases, the J end lost 2 bases, and 15 bases lay between the germline ends. Germline CDR1 reads SGHVS; CDR2 reads FNYEAQ. The CDR3 runs to 17 residues. This chain uses TRBV7-6 with TRBJ2-3; maybe TRBD2 (6 bases). This clonotype was sampled from a male donor aged 5-30 years with ankylosing spondylitis or in good health (not recorded which). Sequenced sample: blood, either unsorted or a sorted T cell fraction (not recorded which). The CDR3 loop is CASSLAVVREFTDTQYF. CDR3 nucleotide sequence: TGTGCCAGCAGCTTAGCGGTCGTTCGGGAGTTCACAGATACGCAGTATTTT.